In this sample, the clone carrying this TCR beta chain turned up many times. Its antigen is currently unknown. This sample was taken from a study of blood T cells in healthy people across ages. Findings and caveats of the study: Versus aged donors, long-lived donors had higher diversity and more naive CD4+ cells.

The germline V gene has CDR1 SGHTA and CDR2 FQGTGA. The V gene end was trimmed by 3 bases and the J gene end by 0 bases; junction bases not matched to a gene: 0. The CDR3 totals 15 residues. Alongside a J-beta primer mix, a sample-barcoded 5' primer served in a second PCR lasting roughly 6 to 11 cycles. MiXCR was run by TCRdb on the 5' RACE reads, yielding one entry per CDR3 protein. This repertoire shows around 2 million distinct CDR3 sequences, about 39% found once; its top ten account for approximately 22%. The chain has TRBV7-3 and TRBJ2-3; 10 positions match TRBD2. The TCR sequence derives from a human donor in good health. The sample taken for sequencing was blood. CDR3 DNA: TGTGCCAGCAGCTTTAGCGGGGGGAGCACAGATACGCAGTATTTT. As protein: CASSFSGGSTDTQYF. Filled out from reference TRBV7-3 and TRBJ2-3, the complete variable domain reads GAGVSQTPSNKVTEKGKYVELRCDPISGHTALYWYRQSLGQGPEFLIYFQGTGAADDSGLPNDRFFAVRPEGSVSTLKIQRTERGDSAVYLCASSFSGGSTDTQYFGPGTRLTVL.